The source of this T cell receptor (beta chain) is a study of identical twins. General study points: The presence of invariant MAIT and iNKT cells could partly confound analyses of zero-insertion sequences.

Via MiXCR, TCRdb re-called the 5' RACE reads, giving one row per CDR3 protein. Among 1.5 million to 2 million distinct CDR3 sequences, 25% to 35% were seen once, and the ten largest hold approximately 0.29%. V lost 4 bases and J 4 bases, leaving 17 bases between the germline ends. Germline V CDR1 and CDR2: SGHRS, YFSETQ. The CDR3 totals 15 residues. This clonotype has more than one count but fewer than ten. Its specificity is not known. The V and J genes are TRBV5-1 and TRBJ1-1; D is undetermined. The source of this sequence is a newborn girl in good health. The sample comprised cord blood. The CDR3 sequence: CASSPSSRTFTEAFF. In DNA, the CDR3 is TGCGCCAGCAGCCCCTCCTCAAGGACGTTCACTGAAGCTTTCTTT. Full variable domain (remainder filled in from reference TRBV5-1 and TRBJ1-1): KAGVTQTPRYLIKTRGQQVTLSCSPISGHRSVSWYQQTPGQGLQFLFEYFSETQRNKGNFPGRFSGRQFSNSRSEMNVSTLELGDSALYLCASSPSSRTFTEAFFGQGTRLTVV.